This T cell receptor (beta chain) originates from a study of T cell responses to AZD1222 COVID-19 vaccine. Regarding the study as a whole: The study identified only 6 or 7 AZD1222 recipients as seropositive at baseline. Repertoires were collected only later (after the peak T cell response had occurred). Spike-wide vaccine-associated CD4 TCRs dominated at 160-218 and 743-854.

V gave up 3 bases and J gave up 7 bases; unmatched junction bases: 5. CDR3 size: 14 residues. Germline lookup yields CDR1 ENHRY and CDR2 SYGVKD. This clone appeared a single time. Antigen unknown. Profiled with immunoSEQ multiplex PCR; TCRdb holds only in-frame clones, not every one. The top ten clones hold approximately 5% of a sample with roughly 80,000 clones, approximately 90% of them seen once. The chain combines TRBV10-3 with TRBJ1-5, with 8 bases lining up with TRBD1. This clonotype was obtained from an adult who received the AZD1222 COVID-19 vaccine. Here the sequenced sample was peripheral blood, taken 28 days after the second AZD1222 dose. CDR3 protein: CAISDVDRGQPQHF. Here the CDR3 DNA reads TGTGCCATCAGTGACGTAGACAGGGGCCAGCCCCAGCATTTT.